This TCR beta chain was profiled in a study of tumor-infiltrating lymphocytes in primary liver carcinoma. A primer matching the constant region was used to make TCR beta cDNA from approximately 0.55 ug of total RNA. Sequencing libraries for TCR beta derived from three nested multiplex PCR rounds that used slightly modified ARM-PCR. TCRdb passed the multiplex PCR reads through MiXCR, listing each CDR3 protein once. Of some 100,000 distinct CDR3 sequences listed, about 70% are singletons. The source material, 20-30 mg of unsorted bulk tissue, was used to co-extract RNA and DNA. Details on this clonotype: A junction boundary mismatches the germline segment, possibly from a read error.

The material sequenced was liver tumor tissue from sampling region 2. The subset was: tumor region T2, inferior pole. This TCR was sampled from a woman aged 60-75 years with primary liver carcinoma and hepatitis B virus infection.

CDR3 loop: CATATKNIQYF. Here the CDR3 DNA reads TGTGCCACCGCGACCAAAAACATCCAGTACTTC. The chain has TRBV6-1 and TRBJ2-4; no firm D call. Germline-derived CDR1 and CDR2 are MNHNS and SASEGT. This CDR3 region has 11 residues.